Listed below are T cell receptor beta chains from one sample, sequenced in a study of OX40 agonist ivuxolimab in advanced cancers. TCRdb's table, derived via immunoSEQ multiplex PCR, lists solely in-frame clones and lacks some. Of tens of thousands of clones in the sample, approximately 86% were seen once. Material: CD4+ or CD8+ T cells sorted from blood, obtained in a trial of the OX40 agonist ivuxolimab. These receptors were obtained from an adult with an advanced solid tumor such as melanoma, head and neck, liver or kidney cancer. CDR3s include the opening cysteine and the closing phenylalanine or tryptophan. D genes are given only for firm matches. Some rows mark clone size as missing; the rest say once, few, many or name a class of expanded clone.

clone_size	v_call	j_call	d_call	cdr3_nt	cdr3_aa
once	TRBV28	TRBJ2-1	.	TGTGCCAGCAGCCCAGAAACAGGGACTACTAGGAATGAGCAGTTCTTC	CASSPETGTTRNEQFF
.	TRBV11-3	TRBJ2-7	.	TGTGCCAGCAGCTTAGCCTCCGGGTGGGAGCAGTACTTC	CASSLASGWEQYF
once	TRBV13	TRBJ2-1	.	TGTGCCAGCAGCCCATCTTCCCTACCTGAGCAGTTCTTC	CASSPSSLPEQFF
.	TRBV28	TRBJ2-1	.	TGTGCCAGCAGTCTCCCGGACGAGCAGTTCTTC	CASSLPDEQFF
.	TRBV11-3	TRBJ2-1	TRBD2	TGTGCCAGCAGCTTAGACGGGGGGGGCTCCTACAATGAGCAGTTCTTC	CASSLDGGGSYNEQFF
.	TRBV30	TRBJ2-7	.	TGTGCCTGGAGTAGGGCGGAATACGAGCAGTACTTC	CAWSRAEYEQYF
few	TRBV2	TRBJ1-6	.	TGTGCCAGCAGTCCACATGGGTCACCCCTCCACTTT	CASSPHGSPLHF
.	TRBV12-5	TRBJ1-1	.	TGTGCTAGTGTCCCCCGGGGCCTGAACACTGAAGCTTTCTTT	CASVPRGLNTEAFF
.	TRBV7-9	TRBJ2-7	TRBD2	TGTGCCAGCACCACCGGGGGGTTCTACGAGCAGTACTTC	CASTTGGFYEQYF
.	TRBV7-8	TRBJ2-5	.	TGTGCCAGCAGCTTAGCGGGAGTAAGCTTGGTCAGGGAGACCCAGTACTTC	CASSLAGVSLVRETQYF
.	TRBV7-9	TRBJ2-7	TRBD1	TGTGCCAGCAGCCAAACAGGGGGGTTTGGCTACGAGCAGTACTTC	CASSQTGGFGYEQYF
.	TRBV15	TRBJ1-3	.	TGTGCCACCAGCACACAGGGAAGTGGAAACACCATATATTTT	CATSTQGSGNTIYF
few	TRBV6-1	TRBJ1-5	.	TGTGCCAGCAGTGGTGGAGGGGGGTATCAGCCCCAGCATTTT	CASSGGGGYQPQHF
.	TRBV27	TRBJ2-7	TRBD2	TGTGCCAGCAGTACGACCAGCGGGATCTACGAGCAGTACTTC	CASSTTSGIYEQYF
.	TRBV4-2	TRBJ2-7	TRBD2	TGTGCCAGCAGCCAAGATAAACTAGCGAGCTACGAGCAGTACTTC	CASSQDKLASYEQYF
.	TRBV10-1	TRBJ2-7	.	TGCGCCAGCAGTGAGTTAACAGGGCCCGGATCCTACGAGCAGTACTTC	CASSELTGPGSYEQYF
.	TRBV7-6	TRBJ2-2	.	TGTGCCAGCAGCTTAACTTGGCAGCTGACCGGGGAGCTGTTTTTT	CASSLTWQLTGELFF
.	TRBV7-9	TRBJ2-5	.	TGTGCCAGCAGCTTGAGCGAGGGGGAGACCCAGTACTTC	CASSLSEGETQYF
.	TRBV11-2	TRBJ2-7	TRBD1	TGTGCCAGCAGCTCCCGGGACAGGGGTATCCACGAGCAGTACTTC	CASSSRDRGIHEQYF
.	TRBV4-2	TRBJ1-4	.	TGTGCCAGCAACGATCGACAGAACTTTAATGAAAAACTGTTTTTT	CASNDRQNFNEKLFF
.	TRBV7-2	TRBJ2-7	.	TGTGCCAGCAGCTTAGTCCGCTTCTCCTACGAGCAGTACTTC	CASSLVRFSYEQYF
few	TRBV11-2	TRBJ1-3	.	TGTGCCAGCAGCCCCGGGTCACTCCGGGTAGGAAACACCATATATTTT	CASSPGSLRVGNTIYF
.	TRBV4-1	TRBJ2-3	TRBD2	TGCGCCAGCAGCCAAGAGGAGCGGGGGGGCACAGATACGCAGTATTTT	CASSQEERGGTDTQYF
.	TRBV6-6	TRBJ2-7	.	TGTGCCAGCAGTTACTCAGACGCAGGTTCTTCCTACGAGCAGTACTTC	CASSYSDAGSSYEQYF
.	TRBV5-1	TRBJ2-2	.	TGCGCCAGCAGCTTGCCCGGGGAGCTGTTTTTT	CASSLPGELFF
.	TRBV7-9	TRBJ2-7	TRBD1	TGTGCCAGCAGTCTCCAGGGACAGGGGAACAACTACGAGCAGTACTTC	CASSLQGQGNNYEQYF
once	TRBV7-9	TRBJ1-3	.	TGTGCCAGCAGCTCCGAACTGACAGGACACTCTGGAAACACCATATATTTT	CASSSELTGHSGNTIYF
.	TRBV15	TRBJ2-1	TRBD2	TGTGCCACCAGCGGTGGCGGGAGGGCCTTGGGCGAGCAGTTCTTC	CATSGGGRALGEQFF
.	TRBV27	TRBJ2-3	.	TGTGCCAGCAGTTTATGGTCGGAAAGCACAGATACGCAGTATTTT	CASSLWSESTDTQYF
.	TRBV9	TRBJ2-1	.	TGTGCCAGCAGCACCGGCACGCCGTCCTACAATGAGCAGTTCTTC	CASSTGTPSYNEQFF